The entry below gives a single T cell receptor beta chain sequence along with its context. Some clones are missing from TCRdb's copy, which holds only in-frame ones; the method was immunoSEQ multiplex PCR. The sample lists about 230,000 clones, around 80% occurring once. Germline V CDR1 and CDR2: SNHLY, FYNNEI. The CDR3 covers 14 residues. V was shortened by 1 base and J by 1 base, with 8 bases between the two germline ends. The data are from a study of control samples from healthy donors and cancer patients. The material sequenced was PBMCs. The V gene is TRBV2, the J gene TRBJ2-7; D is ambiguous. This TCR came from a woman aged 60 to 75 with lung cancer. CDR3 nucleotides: TGTGCCAGCAGTGAAGATGAAAGTTCCTACGAGCAGTACTTC. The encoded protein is CASSEDESSYEQYF.